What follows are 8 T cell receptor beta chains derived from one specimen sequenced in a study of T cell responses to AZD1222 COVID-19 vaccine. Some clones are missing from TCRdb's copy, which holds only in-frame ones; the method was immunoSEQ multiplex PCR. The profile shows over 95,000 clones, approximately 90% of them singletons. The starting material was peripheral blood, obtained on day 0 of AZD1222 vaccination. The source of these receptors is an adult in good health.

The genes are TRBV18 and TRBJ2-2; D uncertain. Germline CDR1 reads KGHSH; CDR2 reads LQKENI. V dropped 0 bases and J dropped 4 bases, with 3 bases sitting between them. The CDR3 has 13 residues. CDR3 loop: CASSPPVTGELFF. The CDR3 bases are TGTGCCAGCTCACCACCGGTCACCGGGGAGCTGTTTTTT.

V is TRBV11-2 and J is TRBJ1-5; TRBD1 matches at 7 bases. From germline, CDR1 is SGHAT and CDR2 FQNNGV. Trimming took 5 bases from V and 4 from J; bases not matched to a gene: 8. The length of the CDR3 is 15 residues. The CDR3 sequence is CASSRTGAQNQPQHF. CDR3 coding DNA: TGTGCCAGCAGCCGTACAGGGGCCCAAAATCAGCCCCAGCATTTT.

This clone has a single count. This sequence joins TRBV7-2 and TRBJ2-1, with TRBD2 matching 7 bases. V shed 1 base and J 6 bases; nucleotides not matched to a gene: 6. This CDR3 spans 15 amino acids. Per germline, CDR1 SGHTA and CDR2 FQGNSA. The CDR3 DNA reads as TGTGCCAGCAGCTTAGGGGGAGGGCCATTCAATGAGCAGTTCTTC. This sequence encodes CASSLGGGPFNEQFF.

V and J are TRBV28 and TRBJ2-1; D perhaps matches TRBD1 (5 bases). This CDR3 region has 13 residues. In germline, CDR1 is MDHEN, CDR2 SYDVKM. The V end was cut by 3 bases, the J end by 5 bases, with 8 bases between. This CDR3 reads CASSFGAHNEQFF. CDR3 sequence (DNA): TGTGCCAGCAGTTTTGGGGCACACAATGAGCAGTTCTTC.

CDR3 in amino acids: CASSLASGELFF. In DNA form, the CDR3 reads TGTGCCAGCAGCTTGGCCTCCGGGGAGCTGTTTTTT. The chain employs TRBV5-6 and TRBJ2-2; no reliable D call. The CDR3 is 12 amino acids. The germline V gene encodes CDR1 SGHDT and CDR2 YYEEEE. Between the trimmed V and J ends, which lost 0 bases and 6 bases, there was a span of 3 bases.

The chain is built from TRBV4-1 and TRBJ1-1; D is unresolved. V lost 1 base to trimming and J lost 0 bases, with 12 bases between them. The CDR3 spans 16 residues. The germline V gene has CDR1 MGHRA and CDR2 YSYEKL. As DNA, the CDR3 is TGCGCCAGCAGCCAAGTTGGGAGAGTCATGAACACTGAAGCTTTCTTT. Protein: CASSQVGRVMNTEAFF.

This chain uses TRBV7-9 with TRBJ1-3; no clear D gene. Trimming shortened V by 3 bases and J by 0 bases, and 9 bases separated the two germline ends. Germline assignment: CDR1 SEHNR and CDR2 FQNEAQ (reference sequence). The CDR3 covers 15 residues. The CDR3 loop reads CASSLAVSSGNTIYF. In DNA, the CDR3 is TGTGCCAGCAGCTTGGCAGTCAGCTCTGGAAACACCATATATTTT.

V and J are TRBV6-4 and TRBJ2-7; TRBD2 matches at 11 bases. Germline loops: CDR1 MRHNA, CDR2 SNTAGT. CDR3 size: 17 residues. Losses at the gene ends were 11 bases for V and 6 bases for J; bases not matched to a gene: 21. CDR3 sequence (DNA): TGTGCCTCCGACCCCCTCCATAGCGGGAGGGCCGGGGGCGAGCAGTACTTC. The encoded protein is CASDPLHSGRAGGEQYF.